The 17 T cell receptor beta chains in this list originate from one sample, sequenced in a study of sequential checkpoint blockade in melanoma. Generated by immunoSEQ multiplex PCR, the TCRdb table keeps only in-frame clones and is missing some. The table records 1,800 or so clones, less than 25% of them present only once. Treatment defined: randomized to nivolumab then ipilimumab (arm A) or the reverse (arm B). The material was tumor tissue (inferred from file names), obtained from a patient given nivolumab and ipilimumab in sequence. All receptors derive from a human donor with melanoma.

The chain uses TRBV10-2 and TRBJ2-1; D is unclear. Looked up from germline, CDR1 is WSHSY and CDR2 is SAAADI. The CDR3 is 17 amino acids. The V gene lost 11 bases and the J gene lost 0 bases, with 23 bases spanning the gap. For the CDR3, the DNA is TGCGCCGGGCGGCGAAAGAAAGGGATGCGCTCCTACAATGAGCAGTTCTTC. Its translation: CAGRRKKGMRSYNEQFF.

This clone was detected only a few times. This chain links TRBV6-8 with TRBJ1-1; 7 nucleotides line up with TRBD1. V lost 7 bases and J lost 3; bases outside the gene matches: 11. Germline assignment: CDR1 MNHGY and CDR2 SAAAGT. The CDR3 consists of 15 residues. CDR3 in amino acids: CASTLRPGGYTEAFF. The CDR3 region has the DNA TGTGCCAGCACCCTGCGCCCAGGGGGATACACTGAAGCTTTCTTT.

The CDR3 DNA reads as TGCGCCAGCAGTGATAACAGGGGGACTCAAGAGACCCAGTACTTC. Translating gives CASSDNRGTQETQYF. This chain links TRBV10-2 with TRBJ2-5; 8 nucleotides align to TRBD1. The CDR3 runs 15 residues. V shed 3 bases and J 2 bases; nucleotides not matched to a gene: 5. Germline CDR1 and CDR2: WSHSY and SAAADI.

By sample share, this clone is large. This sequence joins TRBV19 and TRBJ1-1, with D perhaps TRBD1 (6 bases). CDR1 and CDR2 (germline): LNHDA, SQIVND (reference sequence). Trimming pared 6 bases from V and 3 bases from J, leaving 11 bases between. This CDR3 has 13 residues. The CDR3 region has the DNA TGTGCCAGTAGCAGACAGGCGGACACTGAAGCTTTCTTT. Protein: CASSRQADTEAFF.

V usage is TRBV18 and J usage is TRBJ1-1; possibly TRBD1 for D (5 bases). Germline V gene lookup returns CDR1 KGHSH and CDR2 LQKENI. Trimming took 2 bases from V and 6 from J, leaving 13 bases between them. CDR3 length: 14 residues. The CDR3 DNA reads TGTGCCAGCTCACCAGGGGGGAACGGAGCTGAAGCTTTCTTT. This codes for CASSPGGNGAEAFF.

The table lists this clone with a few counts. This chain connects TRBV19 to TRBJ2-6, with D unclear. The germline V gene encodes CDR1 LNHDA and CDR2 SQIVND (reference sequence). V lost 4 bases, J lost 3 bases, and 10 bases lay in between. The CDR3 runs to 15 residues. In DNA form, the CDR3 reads TGTGCCAGTAGTACAACATCTCTTGGGGCCAACGTCCTGACTTTC. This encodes CASSTTSLGANVLTF.

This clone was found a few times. The CDR3 region is CAISERGIYGNTIYF. In DNA, the CDR3 is TGTGCCATCAGTGAGCGGGGTATTTACGGAAACACCATATATTTT. V usage is TRBV10-3 and J usage is TRBJ1-3; D not certain. The germline CDR1 and CDR2 sequences are ENHRY and SYGVKD. The CDR3 covers 15 residues. Between the trimmed V and J ends, which lost 2 bases and 4 bases, there was a span of 12 bases.

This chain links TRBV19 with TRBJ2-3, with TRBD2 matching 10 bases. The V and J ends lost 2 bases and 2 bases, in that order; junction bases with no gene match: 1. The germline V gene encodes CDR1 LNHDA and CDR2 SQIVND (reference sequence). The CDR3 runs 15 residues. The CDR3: CASSITSGVTDTQYF. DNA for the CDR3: TGTGCCAGTAGTATAACTAGCGGGGTCACAGATACGCAGTATTTT.

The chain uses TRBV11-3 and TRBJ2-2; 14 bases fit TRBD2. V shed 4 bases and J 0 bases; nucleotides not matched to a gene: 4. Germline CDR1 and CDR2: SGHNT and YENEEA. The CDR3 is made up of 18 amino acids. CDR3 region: CASSSGLAGGANTGELFF. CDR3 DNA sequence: TGTGCCAGCAGCTCCGGACTAGCGGGGGGCGCGAACACCGGGGAGCTGTTTTTT.

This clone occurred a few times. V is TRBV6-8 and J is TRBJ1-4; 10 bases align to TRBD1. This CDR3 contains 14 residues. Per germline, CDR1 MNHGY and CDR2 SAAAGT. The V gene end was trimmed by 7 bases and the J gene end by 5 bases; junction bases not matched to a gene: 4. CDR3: CASNPTGGNEKLFF. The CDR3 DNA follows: TGTGCCAGCAACCCGACAGGGGGCAATGAAAAACTGTTTTTT.

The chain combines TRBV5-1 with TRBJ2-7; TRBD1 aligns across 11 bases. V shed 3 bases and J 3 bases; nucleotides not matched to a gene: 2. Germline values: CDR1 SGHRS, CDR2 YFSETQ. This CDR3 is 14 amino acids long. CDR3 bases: TGCGCCAGCAGCTCCGGGACAGGGGGCTACGAGCAGTACTTC. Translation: CASSSGTGGYEQYF.

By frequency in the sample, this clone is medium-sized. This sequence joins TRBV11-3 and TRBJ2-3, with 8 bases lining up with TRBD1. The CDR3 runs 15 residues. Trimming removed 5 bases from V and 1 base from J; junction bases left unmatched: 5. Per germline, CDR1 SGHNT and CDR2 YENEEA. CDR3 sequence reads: CASSQGAHGTDTQYF. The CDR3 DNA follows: TGTGCCAGCAGCCAGGGGGCCCACGGCACAGATACGCAGTATTTT.

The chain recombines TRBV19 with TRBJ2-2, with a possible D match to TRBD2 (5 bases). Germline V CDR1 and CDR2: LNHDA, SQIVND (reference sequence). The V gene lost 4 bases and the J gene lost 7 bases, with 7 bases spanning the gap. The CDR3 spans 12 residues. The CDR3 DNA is TGTGCCAGTAGTAAAGGACTCGGGGAGCTGTTTTTT. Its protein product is CASSKGLGELFF.

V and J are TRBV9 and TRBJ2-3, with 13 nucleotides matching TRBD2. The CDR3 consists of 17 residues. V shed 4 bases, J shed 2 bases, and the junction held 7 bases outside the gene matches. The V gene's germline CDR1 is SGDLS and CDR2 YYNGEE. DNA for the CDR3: TGTGCCAGCAGCTCCCGGACTAGCGGGGGCCTCACAGATACGCAGTATTTT. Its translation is CASSSRTSGGLTDTQYF.

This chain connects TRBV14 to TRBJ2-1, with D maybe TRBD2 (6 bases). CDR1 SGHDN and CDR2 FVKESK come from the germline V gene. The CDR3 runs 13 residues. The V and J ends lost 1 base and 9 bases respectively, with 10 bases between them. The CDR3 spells CASSQGRGFEQFF. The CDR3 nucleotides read TGTGCCAGCAGCCAAGGTCGGGGGTTTGAGCAGTTCTTC.

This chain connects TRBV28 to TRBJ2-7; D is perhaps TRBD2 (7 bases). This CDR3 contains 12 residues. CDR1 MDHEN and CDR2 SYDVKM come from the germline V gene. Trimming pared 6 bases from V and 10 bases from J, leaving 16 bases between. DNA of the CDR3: TGTGCCAGCAGCCAACCGCGGGGGCGACAGTACTTC. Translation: CASSQPRGRQYF.

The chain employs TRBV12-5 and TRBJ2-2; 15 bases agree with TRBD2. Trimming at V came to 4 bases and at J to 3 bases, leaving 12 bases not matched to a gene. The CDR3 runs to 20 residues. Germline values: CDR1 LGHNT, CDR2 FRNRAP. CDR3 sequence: CASGSPTGTSGGRDTGELFF. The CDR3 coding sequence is TGTGCTAGTGGTTCGCCAACCGGGACTAGCGGGGGGCGGGACACCGGGGAGCTGTTTTTT.